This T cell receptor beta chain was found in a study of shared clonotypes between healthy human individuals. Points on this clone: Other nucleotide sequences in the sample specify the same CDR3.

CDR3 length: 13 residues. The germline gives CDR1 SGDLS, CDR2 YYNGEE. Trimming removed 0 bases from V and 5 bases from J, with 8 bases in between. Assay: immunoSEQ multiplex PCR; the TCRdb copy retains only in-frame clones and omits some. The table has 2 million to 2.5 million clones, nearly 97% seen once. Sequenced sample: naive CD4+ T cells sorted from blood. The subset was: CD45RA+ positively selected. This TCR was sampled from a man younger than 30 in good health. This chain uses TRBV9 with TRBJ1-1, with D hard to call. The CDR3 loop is CASSVDGGTEAFF. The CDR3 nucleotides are TGTGCCAGCAGCGTAGACGGAGGGACTGAAGCTTTCTTT.